There are many counts of the clone carrying this TCR beta chain. Using RNA transcripts as the source, TCR beta CDR3 regions were amplified. Carried out on the TCR CDR3, a first-round RT-PCR used the HTBI primer set. One entry per CDR3 protein results from TCRdb running MiXCR on the multiplex PCR reads. The sample lists about 580,000 distinct CDR3 sequences, roughly 13% occurring once. This CDR3 contains 16 residues. Unmatched junction bases numbered 9, after V lost 2 bases and J lost 4 bases. CDR1 and CDR2 from the germline V gene are KGHDR and SFDVKD. The source of the sample is a study of T cells in Graves' hyperthyroidism and ophthalmopathy.

The chain employs TRBV24-1 and TRBJ1-2; 7 positions agree with TRBD1. The sequenced sample was blood. The source is a woman aged 25-40 years with Graves' hyperthyroidism that later progressed to Graves' ophthalmopathy. CDR3 sequence (DNA): TGTGCCACCAGTGATTCGGGACAGCAAATCGGCTATGGCTACACCTTC. Translated: CATSDSGQQIGYGYTF.